These 25 T cell receptor beta chains were sequenced from one sample in a study of shared clonotypes between healthy human individuals. TCRdb's table, derived via immunoSEQ multiplex PCR, lists solely in-frame clones and lacks some. The repertoire has 1.5 million to 1.9 million clones, 98% of them found once; the top ten carry approximately 0.44%. The sample was naive CD4+ T cells sorted from blood. Subset in this sample: CD45RA+ positively selected. All receptors derive from a young man in good health.

The chain recombines TRBV5-1 with TRBJ2-7; 9 bases are a match to TRBD1. The CDR3 runs 16 residues. Germline V gene sequence: CDR1 SGHRS, CDR2 YFSETQ. Trimming cost V 1 base and J 1 base; bases outside gene matches: 6. CDR3 amino acids: CASSLWLGTGSYEQYF. In nucleotides, the CDR3 is TGCGCCAGCAGCTTGTGGCTCGGGACAGGGTCCTACGAGCAGTACTTC.

V gene TRBV18 combines with J gene TRBJ2-5; no firm D call. This CDR3 has 14 residues. Germline V CDR1 and CDR2: KGHSH, LQKENI. V was pared by 1 base and J by 3 bases, with 9 bases between. The DNA for the CDR3 is TGTGCCAGCTCACCACTGGCTAAAGAAGAGACCCAGTACTTC. Its translation: CASSPLAKEETQYF.

This clone was recorded only once. The V call is TRBV9, the J call TRBJ2-1; D might be TRBD1 or TRBD2, each matching 5 bases. CDR1 is SGDLS and CDR2 is YYNGEE in the germline V gene. V gave up 0 bases and J gave up 4 bases, with 17 bases separating them. CDR3 size: 17 residues. Here the CDR3 DNA reads TGTGCCAGCAGCGTAGCTACGGTGGGACCGCTATACAATGAGCAGTTCTTC. It translates to CASSVATVGPLYNEQFF.

The genes are TRBV28 and TRBJ1-5, with TRBD1 identical over 9 bases. The V gene's germline CDR1 is MDHEN and CDR2 SYDVKM. CDR3 length equals 16 residues. The J segment lost 4 bases and the V segment lost 5 bases, leaving 9 bases of the junction unmatched. CDR3 loop: CASSPYVGQGNQPQHF. The CDR3 DNA sequence: TGTGCCAGCAGTCCGTATGTGGGACAGGGAAATCAGCCCCAGCATTTT. Combining the CDR3 with reference TRBV28 and TRBJ1-5 gives the whole variable domain DVKVTQSSRYLVKRTGEKVFLECVQDMDHENMFWYRQDPGLGLRLIYFSYDVKMKEKGDIPEGYSVSREKKERFSLILESASTNQTSMYLCASSPYVGQGNQPQHFGDGTRLSIL.

V and J are TRBV2 and TRBJ2-2; TRBD1 matches 10 bases. Germline lookup yields CDR1 SNHLY and CDR2 FYNNEI. Germline trimming cut 5 bases from V and 6 bases from J; bases unmatched to any gene: 6. CDR3 size: 15 residues. CDR3 DNA sequence: TGTGCCAGCAGTCTTCGACAGGGGGCGGCCGGGGAGCTGTTTTTT. Its translation is CASSLRQGAAGELFF.

The chain uses TRBV30 and TRBJ1-2; 10 nucleotides align to TRBD1. V lost 3 bases and J lost 9; bases outside the gene matches: 4. The CDR3 extends over 12 amino acids. Germline V gene lookup returns CDR1 GTSNPN and CDR2 SVGIG (reference sequence). DNA for the CDR3: TGTGCCTGGAGCCCGGGACAGGGGAGCTACACCTTC. Protein sequence: CAWSPGQGSYTF.

The chain uses TRBV9 and TRBJ2-7; D perhaps matches TRBD2 (6 bases). Germline V gene lookup returns CDR1 SGDLS and CDR2 YYNGEE. Trimming cost V 4 bases and J 3 bases, with 11 bases left between them. CDR3 length: 13 residues. The CDR3 nucleotides are TGTGCCAGCAGCTCGGGACTTCTCTACGAGCAGTACTTC. This sequence encodes CASSSGLLYEQYF. Looking up the rest from reference TRBV9 and TRBJ2-7 gives the full variable domain: DSGVTQTPKHLITATGQRVTLRCSPRSGDLSVYWYQQSLDQGLQFLIQYYNGEERAKGNILERFSAQQFPDLHSELNLSSLELGDSALYFCASSSGLLYEQYFGPGTRLTVT.

The gene calls are TRBV6-5 and TRBJ2-6, with D hard to call. The germline V gene encodes CDR1 MNHEY and CDR2 SVGAGI. Trimming shortened V by 2 bases and J by 0 bases, and 5 bases separated the two germline ends. The CDR3 is 15 amino acids. The CDR3 is CASSYLSSGANVLTF. The CDR3, as DNA: TGTGCCAGCAGTTACCTGAGCTCTGGGGCCAACGTCCTGACTTTC.

The J gene is TRBJ2-3, the V gene TRBV27; TRBD1 matches at 9 bases. Germline V gives CDR1 MNHEY, CDR2 SMNVEV (reference sequence). V gave up 0 bases and J gave up 3 bases; unmatched junction bases: 4. CDR3 length equals 16 residues. CDR3 region: CASSLSGTGRTDTQYF. The CDR3 DNA sequence: TGTGCCAGCAGTTTATCAGGGACAGGGAGAACAGATACGCAGTATTTT.

A word on this clone: Other DNA sequences within the sample encode an identical CDR3. V usage is TRBV5-1 and J usage is TRBJ1-1; no definite D call. CDR1 and CDR2 from the germline V gene are SGHRS and YFSETQ. This CDR3 has 14 amino acids. Trimming stripped 0 bases from V and 1 base from J, with 7 bases between. CDR3 in amino acids: CASSLEAANTEAFF. In DNA form, the CDR3 reads TGCGCCAGCAGCTTGGAGGCCGCGAACACTGAAGCTTTCTTT.

V is TRBV6-4 and J is TRBJ2-7, with 8 bases matching TRBD1. V trimming: 0 bases; J trimming: 3 bases; junction bases outside the gene matches: 10. Germline lookup yields CDR1 MRHNA and CDR2 SNTAGT. This CDR3 has 17 amino acids. CDR3 coding DNA: TGTGCCAGCAGTGACTCGAAGGGGACAGGTCCTTACTACGAGCAGTACTTC. This gives the protein CASSDSKGTGPYYEQYF.

This chain uses TRBV18 with TRBJ2-1, with D possibly TRBD1 on 6 matching bases. Looked up from germline, CDR1 is KGHSH and CDR2 is LQKENI. V lost 6 bases and J 7 bases, leaving 22 bases between the germline ends. The CDR3 sequence is 16 residues long. CDR3 nucleotides: TGTGCCAGCTCCCTTCTTTTTGGGTCAAGGGGGAATGAGCAGTTCTTC. Translating it yields CASSLLFGSRGNEQFF.

The gene calls are TRBV11-2 and TRBJ2-4; possibly TRBD1 for D (6 bases). The CDR3 runs to 17 residues. The V end lost 3 bases, the J end lost 0 bases, and 15 bases lay between the germline ends. Per germline, CDR1 SGHAT and CDR2 FQNNGV. CDR3 nucleotide sequence: TGTGCCAGCAGCTTGTTAATCACAGGGTTAGCCAAAAACATTCAGTACTTC. It is translated as CASSLLITGLAKNIQYF.

The chain recombines TRBV7-9 with TRBJ1-2; TRBD1 is a possible D gene (5 bases). Germline V CDR1 and CDR2: SEHNR, FQNEAQ (reference sequence). This CDR3 has 12 residues. Trimming left V 6 bases short and J 8 bases short, with 13 bases between. The CDR3, as DNA: TGTGCCAGCAGTCGAGACAGACCCGGCTACACCTTC. Amino acid sequence: CASSRDRPGYTF.

The rearrangement links TRBV7-9 to TRBJ2-1; 10 bases match TRBD2. The CDR3 is made up of 15 amino acids. The junction had 6 bases not matched to a gene; V was cut back by 2 bases and J by 8 bases. Germline loops: CDR1 SEHNR, CDR2 FQNEAQ (reference sequence). DNA for the CDR3: TGTGCCAGCAGCTTAAGCGGGAGGGCCGCATATGAGCAGTTCTTC. Translated: CASSLSGRAAYEQFF.

J is TRBJ1-2 and V is TRBV2; D possibly corresponds to TRBD1 (5 bases). The CDR3 extends over 13 amino acids. Germline V gene data show CDR1 as SNHLY and CDR2 as FYNNEI. Between the trimmed V and J ends, which lost 8 bases and 8 bases, there was a span of 18 bases. This chain's CDR3 is CASHLGPRAGYTF. Here the CDR3 DNA reads TGTGCCAGCCACCTGGGACCCAGGGCGGGCTACACCTTC.

As for this clone: Distinct nucleotide sequences in the sample also encode this CDR3. This chain links TRBV7-9 with TRBJ2-5, with 10 nucleotides matching TRBD2. Germline CDR1 reads SEHNR; CDR2 reads FQNEAQ (reference sequence). The CDR3 runs to 15 residues. V lost 0 bases to trimming and J lost 5 bases; unmatched junction nucleotides: 3. The CDR3 sequence: CASSLALAGRETQYF. CDR3 DNA sequence: TGTGCCAGCAGCTTAGCACTAGCGGGAAGGGAGACCCAGTACTTC.

V usage is TRBV28 and J usage is TRBJ1-2; D perhaps matches TRBD1 (5 bases). The V end lost 2 bases, the J end lost 4 bases, and 14 bases lay between the germline ends. Per germline, CDR1 MDHEN and CDR2 SYDVKM. CDR3 length: 15 residues. Here the CDR3 reads CASSLTARALYGYTF. The CDR3 DNA reads as TGTGCCAGCAGTTTAACCGCCAGGGCCCTCTATGGCTACACCTTC.

V is TRBV7-2 and J is TRBJ2-7; 7 nucleotides match TRBD2. Germline V CDR1 and CDR2: SGHTA, FQGNSA. The CDR3 consists of 17 residues. V shed 1 base, J shed 5 bases, and the junction held 14 bases outside the gene matches. The CDR3 sequence: CASSLVSVGRSGNEQYF. CDR3 in DNA: TGTGCCAGCAGCTTAGTGTCTGTCGGGAGGTCGGGAAACGAGCAGTACTTC.

The V gene is TRBV29-1, the J gene TRBJ1-1, with 7 positions matching TRBD1. Germline CDR1 SQVTM, CDR2 ANQGSEA. The CDR3 covers 14 residues. V trimming: 6 bases; J trimming: 5 bases; junction bases outside the gene matches: 12. The CDR3 is CSVVPGTEGTEAFF. DNA of the CDR3: TGCAGCGTCGTCCCCGGGACAGAGGGGACTGAAGCTTTCTTT.

This CDR3 reads CASSFLGGSSYEQYF. The DNA for the CDR3 is TGCGCCAGCAGCTTTCTCGGTGGAAGCTCCTACGAGCAGTACTTC. The rearrangement links TRBV5-1 to TRBJ2-7; D remains unclear. CDR1 SGHRS and CDR2 YFSETQ come from the germline V gene. V lost 2 bases and J lost 0, with 12 bases in between. The CDR3 length is 15 residues.

This chain links TRBV7-9 with TRBJ2-2; D unresolved. The CDR3 runs 14 residues. Germline CDR1 is SEHNR and CDR2 is FQNEAQ (reference sequence). Trimming removed 3 bases from V and 3 bases from J, with 8 bases in between. The CDR3 coding sequence is TGTGCCAGCAGCTTTCTCACCTACACCGGGGAGCTGTTTTTT. Translating gives CASSFLTYTGELFF.

V usage is TRBV28 and J usage is TRBJ2-2; D is unresolved. The CDR3 is made up of 13 amino acids. Germline-derived CDR1 and CDR2 are MDHEN and SYDVKM. Trimming cost V 4 bases and J 7 bases, with 10 bases left between them. In nucleotides, the CDR3 is TGTGCCAGCAGTTCCCTGGATAACGGGGAGCTGTTTTTT. It translates to CASSSLDNGELFF.

The gene calls are TRBV14 and TRBJ1-5, with a tentative D call TRBD1 (6 bases). Germline V gene lookup returns CDR1 SGHDN and CDR2 FVKESK. CDR3 size: 15 residues. The V and J ends lost 5 bases and 7 bases respectively, with 18 bases between them. This CDR3 reads CASSKGQSFEQPQHF. The CDR3 DNA reads TGTGCCAGCAGCAAAGGACAGTCCTTCGAACAGCCCCAGCATTTT.

Regarding this clone: The same CDR3 arises from other DNA sequences in this sample as well. The CDR3 loop is CASSPGTGGNQPQHF. CDR3 sequence (DNA): TGTGCCAGCTCACCAGGGACAGGGGGCAATCAGCCCCAGCATTTT. The chain is built from TRBV18 and TRBJ1-5; 10 bases map to TRBD1. The CDR3 consists of 15 residues. The V gene end was trimmed by 2 bases and the J gene end by 2 bases; junction bases not matched to a gene: 0. CDR1 is KGHSH, CDR2 LQKENI, per germline.